Below, 21 T cell receptor beta chains from the same sample are listed, as sequenced in a study of control samples from healthy donors and cancer patients. Here immunoSEQ multiplex PCR was the method, and the copy in TCRdb shows in-frame clones only, minus some. Counted here are approximately 26,000 clones, under 95% occurring once; the ten biggest clones make up about an eighth. Sequenced material: PBMCs. Receptors originate from a man between 50 and 59 years old with lung cancer.

V is TRBV19 and J is TRBJ1-1, with D perhaps TRBD1 (5 bases). From germline, CDR1 is LNHDA and CDR2 SQIVND (reference sequence). Trimming cost V 9 bases and J 2 bases, with 16 bases left between them. This CDR3 comprises 14 residues. This CDR3 reads CASGDRGFNTEAFF. The CDR3 DNA follows: TGTGCCAGCGGGGACCGAGGGTTTAACACTGAAGCTTTCTTT.

The chain links TRBV10-1 to TRBJ2-7; a possible D gene is TRBD1 (6 bases). V shed 4 bases and J shed 5 bases, with 9 bases lying between them. The CDR3 is 12 residues long. Germline V lookup: CDR1 WNHNN, CDR2 SYGVQD (reference sequence). For the CDR3, the DNA is TGCGCCAGCAGTGGGGACACCCACGAGCAGTACTTC. This sequence encodes CASSGDTHEQYF.

This rearrangement joins TRBV19 to TRBJ2-7, with TRBD2 identical over 10 bases. Germline V lookup: CDR1 LNHDA, CDR2 SQIVND (reference sequence). This CDR3 region has 17 residues. The V gene end was trimmed by 4 bases and the J gene end by 2 bases; junction bases not matched to a gene: 11. CDR3 DNA: TGTGCCAGTAGTAGGTGGGCTAGCGGGGGCGCAACCTACGAGCAGTACTTC. Protein sequence: CASSRWASGGATYEQYF.

The chain carries TRBV4-1 and TRBJ2-2; D unclear. V lost 0 bases to trimming and J lost 1 base, with 15 bases between them. This CDR3 contains 18 residues. In germline, CDR1 is MGHRA, CDR2 YSYEKL. The CDR3 spells CASSQDKLVWLNTGELFF. CDR3 in DNA: TGCGCCAGCAGCCAAGATAAGCTCGTTTGGCTGAACACCGGGGAGCTGTTTTTT.

The rearrangement links TRBV5-1 to TRBJ1-1, with TRBD1 matching over 7 bases. Trimming took 0 bases from V and 4 from J; bases not matched to a gene: 3. The length of the CDR3 is 14 residues. Germline V lookup: CDR1 SGHRS, CDR2 YFSETQ. The CDR3 bases are TGCGCCAGCAGCTTGGTACAGGGGAGCACTGAAGCTTTCTTT. This translates into CASSLVQGSTEAFF. Full variable domain (outside the CDR3, taken from reference TRBV5-1 and TRBJ1-1): KAGVTQTPRYLIKTRGQQVTLSCSPISGHRSVSWYQQTPGQGLQFLFEYFSETQRNKGNFPGRFSGRQFSNSRSEMNVSTLELGDSALYLCASSLVQGSTEAFFGQGTRLTVV.

The rearrangement uses TRBV9 and TRBJ2-3; 9 nucleotides match TRBD2. This CDR3 is built from 16 residues. Germline CDR1 reads SGDLS; CDR2 reads YYNGEE. The J segment lost 0 bases and the V segment lost 0 bases, leaving 2 bases of the junction unmatched. The CDR3 is CASSVVSGGSTDTQYF. DNA of the CDR3: TGTGCCAGCAGCGTAGTTAGCGGGGGTAGCACAGATACGCAGTATTTT.

The chain carries TRBV5-1 and TRBJ2-2; 7 nucleotides agree with TRBD2. The CDR3 is 14 amino acids. After removal of 9 bases from V and 5 bases from J, the junction contained 10 bases not matched to a gene. CDR1 and CDR2 (germline): SGHRS, YFSETQ. CDR3 sequence reads: CATRLGRETGELFF. The CDR3 nucleotides are TGCGCCACCCGGCTAGGGAGGGAAACCGGGGAGCTGTTTTTT.

The chain is built from TRBV7-2 and TRBJ1-2; D gene ambiguous. Trimming pared 5 bases from V and 3 bases from J, leaving 16 bases between. This CDR3 region has 15 residues. The germline CDR1 and CDR2 sequences are SGHTA and FQGNSA. CDR3: CASSTPWRADYGYTF. As DNA, the CDR3 is TGTGCCAGCAGCACCCCCTGGCGGGCAGACTATGGCTACACCTTC. The whole variable domain, remainder taken from reference TRBV7-2 and TRBJ1-2, is GAGVSQSPSNKVTEKGKDVELRCDPISGHTALYWYRQSLGQGLEFLIYFQGNSAPDKSGLPSDRFSAERTGGSVSTLTIQRTQQEDSAVYLCASSTPWRADYGYTFGSGTRLTVV.

This chain joins TRBV7-2 and TRBJ2-2; maybe TRBD1 (5 bases). CDR1 is SGHTA, CDR2 FQGNSA, per germline. The CDR3 length is 16 residues. Between the trimmed V and J ends, which lost 2 bases and 2 bases, there was a span of 12 bases. CDR3 nucleotides: TGTGCCAGCAGCTTACATAGTGGGGCCAACACCGGGGAGCTGTTTTTT. It translates to CASSLHSGANTGELFF. The complete variable domain, with remaining parts taken from reference TRBV7-2 and TRBJ2-2, reads GAGVSQSPSNKVTEKGKDVELRCDPISGHTALYWYRQSLGQGLEFLIYFQGNSAPDKSGLPSDRFSAERTGGSVSTLTIQRTQQEDSAVYLCASSLHSGANTGELFFGEGSRLTVL.

The gene calls are TRBV9 and TRBJ1-5; D remains unclear. Germline values: CDR1 SGDLS, CDR2 YYNGEE. The CDR3 sequence is 13 residues long. V lost 0 bases and J lost 9, with 10 bases in between. In DNA, the CDR3 is TGTGCCAGCAGCGTAGTTGAGGTTGGGCCCCAGCATTTT. Translating it yields CASSVVEVGPQHF.

This clone was seen a handful of times. The chain couples TRBV4-3 to TRBJ2-1, with D perhaps TRBD1 or TRBD2 (5 bases each). The germline gives CDR1 LGHNA, CDR2 YSLEER. The CDR3 totals 13 residues. The V end lost 0 bases, the J end lost 12 bases, and 12 bases lay between the germline ends. The DNA for the CDR3 is TGCGCCAGCAGCCAAGAGAGGCCAGGGAGGCAGTTCTTC. Translation gives CASSQERPGRQFF.

The gene calls are TRBV3-1 (or the pseudogene TRBV3-2) and TRBJ2-3, with a possible D match to TRBD1 (5 bases). Germline V lookup: CDR1 LGHDT, CDR2 YNNKEL (reference sequence). The CDR3 contains 14 residues. The V and J ends lost 0 bases and 3 bases respectively, with 7 bases between them. For the CDR3, the DNA is TGTGCCAGCAGCCAAGACAGGGCGACAGATACGCAGTATTTT. Its translation is CASSQDRATDTQYF.

The chain carries TRBV19 and TRBJ1-2; 7 nucleotides align to TRBD1. CDR3 length: 13 residues. With 5 bases clipped from V and 6 bases from J, the junction kept 6 bases outside the gene matches. Looked up from germline, CDR1 is LNHDA and CDR2 is SQIVND (reference sequence). In DNA form, the CDR3 reads TGTGCCAGTAGTTCGCAGGGGGTTGATGGCTACACCTTC. Translation: CASSSQGVDGYTF. The variable domain in full, with the rest retrieved from reference TRBV19 and TRBJ1-2, is DGGITQSPKYLFRKEGQNVTLSCEQNLNHDAMYWYRQDPGQGLRLIYYSQIVNDFQKGDIAEGYSVSREKKESFPLTVTSAQKNPTAFYLCASSSQGVDGYTFGSGTRLTVV.

The chain uses TRBV14 and TRBJ2-7; possibly TRBD1 for D (8 bases). Germline V CDR1 and CDR2: SGHDN, FVKESK. V lost 7 bases and J lost 2, with 15 bases in between. The CDR3 runs to 14 residues. CDR3 amino acids: CASIGGDRTYEQYF. In DNA form, the CDR3 reads TGTGCCAGCATAGGGGGGGACAGGACCTACGAGCAGTACTTC. Using reference TRBV14 and TRBJ2-7 for the parts outside the CDR3, the full variable domain is EAGVTQFPSHSVIEKGQTVTLRCDPISGHDNLYWYRRVMGKEIKFLLHFVKESKQDESGMPNNRFLAERTGGTYSTLKVQPAELEDSGVYFCASIGGDRTYEQYFGPGTRLTVT.

The gene calls are TRBV4-3 and TRBJ2-3; D is perhaps TRBD2 (7 bases). Trimming pared 0 bases from V and 5 bases from J, leaving 15 bases between. The CDR3 has 16 amino acids. Germline CDR1 LGHNA, CDR2 YSLEER. The CDR3 loop reads CASSQDWGGLGDTQYF. For the CDR3, the DNA is TGCGCCAGCAGCCAAGATTGGGGGGGGCTTGGAGATACGCAGTATTTT.

This chain links TRBV29-1 with TRBJ2-2, with D perhaps matching TRBD1 (5 bases). CDR1 and CDR2 from the germline V gene are SQVTM and ANQGSEA. This CDR3 is 15 amino acids long. V gave up 7 bases and J gave up 2 bases, with 17 bases separating them. This chain's CDR3 is CSATTGPSNTGELFF. CDR3 coding DNA: TGCAGCGCCACTACAGGACCCTCAAACACCGGGGAGCTGTTTTTT.

This clone was detected only once. The rearrangement joins TRBV14 to TRBJ2-6; D not resolved. Germline V gives CDR1 SGHDN, CDR2 FVKESK. The CDR3 covers 15 residues. V lost 2 bases, J lost 0 bases, and 5 bases lay in between. The CDR3 sequence is CASSQRSSGANVLTF. CDR3 bases: TGTGCCAGCAGCCAACGGAGCTCTGGGGCCAACGTCCTGACTTTC.

The CDR3: CASSIGGDRTEAFF. The CDR3 coding sequence is TGTGCCAGTAGTATTGGTGGAGATCGGACTGAAGCTTTCTTT. The chain combines TRBV19 with TRBJ1-1; D unresolved. The CDR3 is made up of 14 amino acids. The ends were cut back, 3 bases at V and 5 bases at J, with 13 bases in the middle. Per germline, CDR1 LNHDA and CDR2 SQIVND (reference sequence).

This CDR3 reads CASSTSDRGYEQYF. The CDR3 region has the DNA TGTGCCAGCAGTACCTCGGACAGGGGATACGAGCAGTACTTC. The chain couples TRBV28 to TRBJ2-7, with 9 bases lining up with TRBD1. The V and J ends lost 5 bases and 4 bases, in that order; junction bases with no gene match: 6. The CDR3 extends over 14 amino acids. The germline V gene has CDR1 MDHEN and CDR2 SYDVKM.

The gene calls are TRBV7-9 and TRBJ2-7, with TRBD2 as a possible D gene (5 bases). Trimming pared 5 bases from V and 2 bases from J, leaving 10 bases between. Germline V CDR1 and CDR2: SEHNR, FQNEAQ (reference sequence). The CDR3 is made up of 13 amino acids. The CDR3 is CASSPGSTYEQYF. CDR3 DNA sequence: TGTGCCAGCAGCCCTGGGAGCACCTACGAGCAGTACTTC.

V usage is TRBV4-2 and J usage is TRBJ1-4; no definite D call. V lost 1 base to trimming and J lost 6 bases, with 9 bases between them. Germline V lookup: CDR1 LGHNA, CDR2 YNFKEQ. The CDR3 spans 14 residues. The CDR3: CASSQVASYEKLFF. In DNA, the CDR3 is TGTGCCAGCAGCCAAGTAGCCTCGTATGAAAAACTGTTTTTT.